These T cell receptor beta chains were read from a single sample in a study of blood T cell repertoires in COVID-19. Here immunoSEQ multiplex PCR was the method, and the copy in TCRdb shows in-frame clones only, minus some. The table has under 150,000 clones, approximately 87% seen once. Sequencing was done on a sample of peripheral blood. The receptors come from a man aged 50 or older with acute or convalescent COVID-19. CDR3s leave out the opening cysteine and the closing phenylalanine or tryptophan. Each record gives: V gene, D gene, clone size, J gene, CDR3 protein. D genes are given only for firm matches. Clone size is given for some rows only: seen once, a few or many times, or a class if the clone is expanded.

v_gene: TRBV19
d_gene: TRBD2
abundance: -
j_gene: TRBJ2-1
CDR3aa: ASSPILGLAGVSYNEQF

v_gene: TRBV20-1
d_gene: -
abundance: -
j_gene: TRBJ1-2
CDR3aa: SAPDNYGYT

v_gene: TRBV4-1
d_gene: TRBD1
abundance: -
j_gene: TRBJ1-1
CDR3aa: ASSLYRDSIYTEAF

v_gene: TRBV19
d_gene: TRBD1
abundance: -
j_gene: TRBJ1-1
CDR3aa: ASTSPGTGTPEAF

v_gene: TRBV29-1
d_gene: -
abundance: -
j_gene: TRBJ2-7
CDR3aa: SVVGVPYEQY

v_gene: TRBV7-2
d_gene: TRBD1
abundance: once
j_gene: TRBJ1-1
CDR3aa: ASSPDRERNTEAF

v_gene: TRBV6-6
d_gene: -
abundance: -
j_gene: TRBJ1-5
CDR3aa: ASSYQAGYNQPQH

v_gene: TRBV5-1
d_gene: -
abundance: -
j_gene: TRBJ1-2
CDR3aa: ASSLIFRAGVVDNYGYT

v_gene: TRBV5-6
d_gene: -
abundance: once
j_gene: TRBJ1-1
CDR3aa: ASSMSVGETEAF

v_gene: TRBV6-5
d_gene: TRBD1
abundance: -
j_gene: TRBJ1-2
CDR3aa: ASSPRGRGGYT

v_gene: TRBV5-1
d_gene: TRBD1
abundance: -
j_gene: TRBJ2-5
CDR3aa: ASSLRDRVPQETQY

v_gene: TRBV6-6
d_gene: -
abundance: -
j_gene: TRBJ2-3
CDR3aa: ASKTDWGEGADTQY

v_gene: TRBV6-1
d_gene: -
abundance: -
j_gene: TRBJ2-2
CDR3aa: ASSALPSAGNGELF

v_gene: TRBV7-9
d_gene: TRBD1
abundance: -
j_gene: TRBJ2-7
CDR3aa: ASSRLGPTGGNYEQY

v_gene: TRBV18
d_gene: -
abundance: once
j_gene: TRBJ2-1
CDR3aa: ASSPRGGRSDNEQF

v_gene: TRBV14
d_gene: -
abundance: once
j_gene: TRBJ1-3
CDR3aa: ASSPVGNTIY

v_gene: TRBV21-1
d_gene: -
abundance: -
j_gene: TRBJ2-1
CDR3aa: AGSKASDRGPYNEQF

v_gene: TRBV7-7
d_gene: TRBD1
abundance: few
j_gene: TRBJ1-4
CDR3aa: ASSRKTGLGEKLF

v_gene: TRBV24-1
d_gene: TRBD2
abundance: -
j_gene: TRBJ2-1
CDR3aa: ATSDRPGLAGSYSYNEQF

v_gene: TRBV11-1
d_gene: TRBD2
abundance: -
j_gene: TRBJ2-7
CDR3aa: ATGLASTYEQY

v_gene: TRBV5-1
d_gene: TRBD2
abundance: -
j_gene: TRBJ2-7
CDR3aa: ASSPGDYRYEQY

v_gene: TRBV6-1
d_gene: -
abundance: once
j_gene: TRBJ2-7
CDR3aa: ASSEEGLSYEQY

v_gene: TRBV19
d_gene: -
abundance: -
j_gene: TRBJ2-3
CDR3aa: ASSIGGESTDTQY

v_gene: TRBV29-1
d_gene: -
abundance: -
j_gene: TRBJ1-1
CDR3aa: SVPGFYTEAF

v_gene: TRBV5-4
d_gene: -
abundance: -
j_gene: TRBJ2-7
CDR3aa: ASSSGTSYEQY

v_gene: TRBV9
d_gene: TRBD2
abundance: few
j_gene: TRBJ2-1
CDR3aa: ASSVRLAGGRVGDEQF

v_gene: TRBV7-2
d_gene: TRBD1
abundance: -
j_gene: TRBJ1-6
CDR3aa: ASTHNPTGQPPLH

v_gene: TRBV4-3
d_gene: -
abundance: once
j_gene: TRBJ2-1
CDR3aa: ASSQDRASSYNEQF

v_gene: TRBV24-1
d_gene: -
abundance: -
j_gene: TRBJ1-1
CDR3aa: ATSVGSNTEAF

v_gene: TRBV20-1
d_gene: TRBD1
abundance: -
j_gene: TRBJ1-2
CDR3aa: SATTGDGYT

v_gene: TRBV18
d_gene: TRBD2
abundance: -
j_gene: TRBJ2-7
CDR3aa: ASSPGLAGGTMEQY

v_gene: TRBV3-1/TRBV3-2
d_gene: TRBD2
abundance: once
j_gene: TRBJ2-1
CDR3aa: ASSQGLPGGNEQF

v_gene: TRBV11-2
d_gene: -
abundance: once
j_gene: TRBJ2-2
CDR3aa: ASSLSSHWTGELF

v_gene: TRBV6-5
d_gene: -
abundance: -
j_gene: TRBJ1-6
CDR3aa: ASRGRRNSPLH

v_gene: TRBV30
d_gene: -
abundance: -
j_gene: TRBJ1-1
CDR3aa: AWSVNRNTEAF

v_gene: TRBV4-2
d_gene: -
abundance: once
j_gene: TRBJ1-2
CDR3aa: ASSQDGLYSTGPPNYGYT

v_gene: TRBV6-5
d_gene: TRBD2
abundance: -
j_gene: TRBJ2-1
CDR3aa: ASSLAGGQVEQF

v_gene: TRBV5-4
d_gene: -
abundance: -
j_gene: TRBJ2-4
CDR3aa: ASSSATGTKNIQY

v_gene: TRBV29-1
d_gene: TRBD1
abundance: -
j_gene: TRBJ2-7
CDR3aa: SVEPGQGSYEQY

v_gene: TRBV19
d_gene: TRBD1
abundance: -
j_gene: TRBJ1-2
CDR3aa: ASSPGTGGAVGYT

v_gene: TRBV27
d_gene: TRBD2
abundance: -
j_gene: TRBJ2-5
CDR3aa: ASSPGLAGSRETQY

v_gene: TRBV18
d_gene: -
abundance: -
j_gene: TRBJ1-1
CDR3aa: ASSPRQDTEAF

v_gene: TRBV7-2
d_gene: TRBD2
abundance: -
j_gene: TRBJ2-7
CDR3aa: ASRRTSGNEQY

v_gene: TRBV3-1/TRBV3-2
d_gene: TRBD1
abundance: -
j_gene: TRBJ2-4
CDR3aa: ASSQPRQGGKNIQY

v_gene: TRBV11-2
d_gene: TRBD2
abundance: once
j_gene: TRBJ2-5
CDR3aa: ASSLVDGGRGETQY

v_gene: TRBV6-5
d_gene: -
abundance: -
j_gene: TRBJ1-4
CDR3aa: ASSYVPGRNEKLF

v_gene: TRBV24-1
d_gene: -
abundance: -
j_gene: TRBJ1-2
CDR3aa: ATSDPETALYGYT

v_gene: TRBV3-1/TRBV3-2
d_gene: -
abundance: -
j_gene: TRBJ1-1
CDR3aa: ASSQRGGTEAF

v_gene: TRBV10-2
d_gene: TRBD2
abundance: -
j_gene: TRBJ2-3
CDR3aa: ATRRLAGVTDTQY

v_gene: TRBV3-1/TRBV3-2
d_gene: -
abundance: -
j_gene: TRBJ2-6
CDR3aa: ASSQDVGPGANVLT

v_gene: TRBV27
d_gene: -
abundance: -
j_gene: TRBJ2-6
CDR3aa: ASSSRGGANVLT

v_gene: TRBV4-1
d_gene: -
abundance: -
j_gene: TRBJ2-5
CDR3aa: ASSPTPGRGSETQY

v_gene: TRBV29-1
d_gene: TRBD2
abundance: -
j_gene: TRBJ2-1
CDR3aa: SARGSSYNEQF